These T cell receptor beta chains were read from a single sample in a study of cytomegalovirus exposure and HLA in healthy donors. Sequencing used immunoSEQ multiplex PCR; TCRdb keeps in-frame clones, though not all of them. The sample has some 240,000 clones; 80% to 95% are singletons. Sequenced: PBMCs. Source of these receptors: a girl aged 2 to 10 in good health and CMV-seronegative. Each CDR3 is given with its conserved first and last residue. Each record gives: clone size, J gene, D gene, V gene, CDR3 protein, CDR3 DNA. A D gene is named only where the DNA matches it firmly. Some rows have no size entry. The others give once, few or many, or a class for an expanded clone.

size: NA; J: TRBJ1-2; D: TRBD1; V: TRBV27; CDR3: CASSLNRDRGYYGYTF; DNA: TGTGCCAGCAGCCTCAACCGGGACAGGGGCTACTATGGCTACACCTTC
size: NA; J: TRBJ2-6; D: NA; V: TRBV30; CDR3: CAWGPGANVLTF; DNA: TGTGCCTGGGGGCCCGGGGCCAACGTCCTGACTTTC
size: NA; J: TRBJ2-7; D: TRBD2; V: TRBV4-2; CDR3: CASSQEKASGDFYEQYF; DNA: TGTGCCAGCAGCCAAGAAAAGGCTAGCGGTGATTTCTACGAGCAGTACTTC
size: NA; J: TRBJ1-5; D: TRBD1; V: TRBV6-1; CDR3: CASRRQGGNQPQHF; DNA: TGTGCCAGCAGGCGACAGGGAGGCAATCAGCCCCAGCATTTT
size: few; J: TRBJ2-5; D: NA; V: TRBV5-1; CDR3: CASSLRGTQYF; DNA: TGCGCCAGCAGCTTGAGGGGGACCCAGTACTTC
size: few; J: TRBJ1-1; D: TRBD1; V: TRBV15; CDR3: CATSRPSTGGAEAFF; DNA: TGTGCCACCAGCAGACCTTCGACAGGGGGAGCTGAAGCTTTCTTT
size: NA; J: TRBJ1-1; D: NA; V: TRBV27; CDR3: CASSTGTYTEAFF; DNA: TGTGCCAGCAGTACTGGGACATACACTGAAGCTTTCTTT
size: NA; J: TRBJ2-5; D: NA; V: TRBV5-8; CDR3: CASRTRREETQYF; DNA: TGTGCCAGCAGAACTCGGCGGGAAGAGACCCAGTACTTC
size: NA; J: TRBJ2-6; D: TRBD1; V: TRBV5-1; CDR3: CASSLVGTAQVGANVLTF; DNA: TGCGCCAGCAGCTTGGTTGGGACAGCGCAAGTGGGGGCCAACGTCCTGACTTTC
size: NA; J: TRBJ2-1; D: TRBD1; V: TRBV19; CDR3: CASSGQGAYNEQFF; DNA: TGTGCCAGTAGCGGACAGGGGGCCTACAATGAGCAGTTCTTC
size: NA; J: TRBJ1-4; D: NA; V: TRBV27; CDR3: CASSSGTAFNEKLFF; DNA: TGTGCCAGCAGTTCTGGGACTGCTTTTAATGAAAAACTGTTTTTT
size: NA; J: TRBJ2-2; D: NA; V: TRBV9; CDR3: CASSVGPHTGELFF; DNA: TGTGCCAGCAGCGTGGGGCCCCACACCGGGGAGCTGTTTTTT
size: NA; J: TRBJ1-6; D: TRBD1; V: TRBV30; CDR3: CAWSGQGGSPLHF; DNA: TGTGCCTGGAGTGGACAGGGAGGTTCACCCCTCCACTTT
size: NA; J: TRBJ2-1; D: NA; V: TRBV6-5; CDR3: CASRGRTSNEQFF; DNA: TGTGCCAGCAGGGGACGTACTAGCAACGAGCAGTTCTTC
size: NA; J: TRBJ2-2; D: TRBD2; V: TRBV9; CDR3: CASSVLGGTGELFF; DNA: TGTGCCAGCAGCGTCCTCGGGGGGACCGGGGAGCTGTTTTTT
size: NA; J: TRBJ1-5; D: TRBD1; V: TRBV28; CDR3: CASNSPDRDYSNQPQHF; DNA: TGTGCCAGCAACTCTCCGGACAGGGATTATAGCAATCAGCCCCAGCATTTT
size: NA; J: TRBJ1-2; D: NA; V: TRBV30; CDR3: CAWSVGGIYGYTF; DNA: TGTGCCTGGAGTGTAGGGGGAATCTATGGCTACACCTTC
size: few; J: TRBJ2-7; D: TRBD2; V: TRBV29-1; CDR3: CSVEVAGGVYEQYF; DNA: TGCAGCGTTGAAGTAGCGGGAGGCGTCTACGAGCAGTACTTC
size: NA; J: TRBJ2-5; D: TRBD1; V: TRBV23-1; CDR3: CASRNRGETQYF; DNA: TGCGCCAGCAGAAACAGGGGAGAGACCCAGTACTTC
size: NA; J: TRBJ2-5; D: NA; V: TRBV7-8; CDR3: CASSLETVRETQYF; DNA: TGTGCCAGCAGCTTAGAGACAGTGCGCGAGACCCAGTACTTC
size: NA; J: TRBJ2-3; D: TRBD1; V: TRBV6-5; CDR3: CASRLTGNTDTQYF; DNA: TGTGCCAGCAGACTGACAGGGAACACAGATACGCAGTATTTT
size: NA; J: TRBJ2-1; D: NA; V: TRBV6-6; CDR3: CASSYPPSDFYNEQFF; DNA: TGTGCCAGCAGTTACCCCCCATCGGACTTTTACAATGAGCAGTTCTTC
size: NA; J: TRBJ1-1; D: NA; V: TRBV6-6; CDR3: CASSFGGGDTEAFF; DNA: TGTGCCAGCAGTTTTGGGGGGGGTGACACTGAAGCTTTCTTT
size: NA; J: TRBJ1-2; D: TRBD1; V: TRBV10-3; CDR3: CAISEGTGAMNYGYTF; DNA: TGTGCCATCAGTGAGGGGACAGGGGCTATGAACTATGGCTACACCTTC
size: NA; J: TRBJ2-1; D: TRBD2; V: TRBV5-4; CDR3: CASSSHIAGGYNEQFF; DNA: TGTGCCAGCAGCTCTCACATAGCGGGGGGTTACAATGAGCAGTTCTTC